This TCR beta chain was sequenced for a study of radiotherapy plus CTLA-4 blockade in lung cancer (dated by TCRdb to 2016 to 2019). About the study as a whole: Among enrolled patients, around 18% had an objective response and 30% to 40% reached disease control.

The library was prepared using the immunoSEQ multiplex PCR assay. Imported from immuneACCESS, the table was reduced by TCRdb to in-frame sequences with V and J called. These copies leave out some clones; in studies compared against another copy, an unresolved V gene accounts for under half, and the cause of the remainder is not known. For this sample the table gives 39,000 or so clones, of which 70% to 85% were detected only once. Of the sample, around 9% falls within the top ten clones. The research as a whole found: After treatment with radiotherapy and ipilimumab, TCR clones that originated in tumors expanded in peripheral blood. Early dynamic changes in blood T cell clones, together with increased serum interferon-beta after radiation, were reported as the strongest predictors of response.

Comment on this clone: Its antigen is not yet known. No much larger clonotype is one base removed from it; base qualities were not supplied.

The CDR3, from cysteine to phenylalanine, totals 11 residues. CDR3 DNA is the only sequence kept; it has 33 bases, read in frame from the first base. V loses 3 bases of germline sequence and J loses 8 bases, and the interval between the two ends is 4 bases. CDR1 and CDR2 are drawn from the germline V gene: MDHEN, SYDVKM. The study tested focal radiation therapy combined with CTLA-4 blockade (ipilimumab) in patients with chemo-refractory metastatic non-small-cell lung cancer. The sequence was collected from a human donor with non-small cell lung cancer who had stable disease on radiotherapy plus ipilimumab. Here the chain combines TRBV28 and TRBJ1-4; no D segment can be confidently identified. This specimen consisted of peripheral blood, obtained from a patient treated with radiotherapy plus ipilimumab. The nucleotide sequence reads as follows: TGTGCCAGCAGTTTTGACGAAAAACTGTTTTTT. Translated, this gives CASSFDEKLFF.